This TCR beta chain originates from a study of glioma-infiltrating T cells after dendritic cell vaccination. Whole-study results and caveats: Survival was not directly related to TCR clonality in these patients.

Libraries were prepared by immunoSEQ multiplex PCR; TCRdb keeps only in-frame clonotypes and omits some of them. This table has roughly 100,000 clones, under 90% appearing once. Germline CDR1 reads SNHLY; CDR2 reads FYNNEI. This CDR3 is 13 amino acids long. V lost 3 bases and J 0 bases, leaving 5 bases between the germline ends. Comment on this clone: The antigen remains undetermined.

The sequence came from a human donor with glioblastoma. The specimen comprised blood, sampled before dendritic cell vaccination. The chain joins TRBV2 to TRBJ1-1; D remains ambiguous. CDR3 sequence reads: CASSDLVNTEAFF. As DNA, the CDR3 is TGTGCCAGCAGTGATTTAGTGAACACTGAAGCTTTCTTT.